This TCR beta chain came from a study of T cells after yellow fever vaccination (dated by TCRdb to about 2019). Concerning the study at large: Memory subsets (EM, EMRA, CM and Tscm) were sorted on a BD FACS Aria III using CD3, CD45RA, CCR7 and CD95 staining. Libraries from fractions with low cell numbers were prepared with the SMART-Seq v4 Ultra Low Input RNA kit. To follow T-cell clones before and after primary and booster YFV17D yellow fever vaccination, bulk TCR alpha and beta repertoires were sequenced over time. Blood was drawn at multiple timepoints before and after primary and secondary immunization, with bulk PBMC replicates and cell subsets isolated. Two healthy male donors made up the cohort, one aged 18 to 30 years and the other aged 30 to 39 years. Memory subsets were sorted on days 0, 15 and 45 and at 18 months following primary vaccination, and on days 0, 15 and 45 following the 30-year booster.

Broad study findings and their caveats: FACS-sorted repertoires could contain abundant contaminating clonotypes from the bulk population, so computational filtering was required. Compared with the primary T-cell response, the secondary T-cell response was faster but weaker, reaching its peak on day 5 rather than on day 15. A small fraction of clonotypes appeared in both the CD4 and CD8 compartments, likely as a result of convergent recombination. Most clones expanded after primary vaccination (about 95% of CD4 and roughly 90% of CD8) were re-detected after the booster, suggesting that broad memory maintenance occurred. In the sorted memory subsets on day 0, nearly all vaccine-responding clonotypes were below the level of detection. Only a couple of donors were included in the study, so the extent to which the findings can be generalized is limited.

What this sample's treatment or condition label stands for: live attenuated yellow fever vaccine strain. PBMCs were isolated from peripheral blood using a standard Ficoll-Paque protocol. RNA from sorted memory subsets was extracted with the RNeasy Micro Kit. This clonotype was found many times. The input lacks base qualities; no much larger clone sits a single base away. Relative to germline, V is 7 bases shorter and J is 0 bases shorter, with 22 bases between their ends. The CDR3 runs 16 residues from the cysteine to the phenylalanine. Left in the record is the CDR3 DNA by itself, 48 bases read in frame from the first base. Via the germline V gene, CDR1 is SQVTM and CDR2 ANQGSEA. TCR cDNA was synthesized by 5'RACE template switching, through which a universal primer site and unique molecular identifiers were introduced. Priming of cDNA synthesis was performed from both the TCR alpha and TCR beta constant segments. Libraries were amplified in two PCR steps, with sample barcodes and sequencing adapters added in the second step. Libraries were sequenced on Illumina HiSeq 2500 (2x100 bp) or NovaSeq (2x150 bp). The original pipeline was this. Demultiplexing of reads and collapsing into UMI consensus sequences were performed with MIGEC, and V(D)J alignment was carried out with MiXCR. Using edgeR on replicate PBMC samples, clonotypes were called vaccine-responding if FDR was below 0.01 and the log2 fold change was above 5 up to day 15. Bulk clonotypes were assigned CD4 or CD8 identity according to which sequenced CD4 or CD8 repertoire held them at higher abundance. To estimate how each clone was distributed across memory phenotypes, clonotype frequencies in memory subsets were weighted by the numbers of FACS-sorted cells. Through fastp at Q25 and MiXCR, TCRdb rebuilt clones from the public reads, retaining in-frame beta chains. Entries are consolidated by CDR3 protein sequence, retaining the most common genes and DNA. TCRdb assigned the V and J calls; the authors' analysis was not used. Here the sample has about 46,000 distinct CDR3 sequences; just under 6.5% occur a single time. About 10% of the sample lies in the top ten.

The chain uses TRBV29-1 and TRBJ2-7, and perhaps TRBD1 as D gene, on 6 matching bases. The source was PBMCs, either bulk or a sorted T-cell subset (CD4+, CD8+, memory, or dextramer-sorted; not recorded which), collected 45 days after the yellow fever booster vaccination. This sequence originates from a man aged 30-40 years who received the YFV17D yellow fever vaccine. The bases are TGCAGCGAGGACAGACCGAGCGGAGCTTACTCCTACGAGCAGTACTTC. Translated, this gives CSEDRPSGAYSYEQYF.